This entry features one T cell receptor (beta chain) sequence. The table came from immunoSEQ multiplex PCR; TCRdb's copy has only in-frame clones and leaves some out. The sample shows tens of thousands of clones, roughly 72% of them seen only once. V lost 1 base and J 7 bases, leaving 12 bases between the germline ends. CDR1 SGHNT and CDR2 YENEEA come from the germline V gene. CDR3 size: 14 residues. These data belong to a study of radiation and T cells in renal cell carcinoma. Indicated time point: blood 2 weeks post-SBRT. Treatment described: 15 Gy SBRT to primary tumor, nephrectomy 4 weeks later. The V and J genes are TRBV11-3 and TRBJ2-3, with D possibly matching TRBD2 (5 bases). The source was blood, collected from a patient whose treatment included radiotherapy and nephrectomy. The receptor's source is a man between 60 and 70 years old with renal cell carcinoma. This CDR3 is CASSLGRAANTQYF. In DNA, the CDR3 is TGTGCCAGCAGCTTAGGGCGGGCTGCCAATACGCAGTATTTT.